The clone carrying this T cell receptor (beta chain) has a single count. This record comes from a study of CD8 T cells in Susac syndrome. The RNA input was about 0.5 to 1 ug, and it was reverse transcribed with random hexamers. Coverage of TCR beta CDR3 amplification by immunoSEQ multiplex PCR extended to 54 Vbeta and 13 Jbeta. TCRdb used MiXCR to reprocess the immunoSEQ multiplex PCR reads, holding one entry per CDR3 protein. The table records over 95,000 distinct CDR3 sequences, around 90% of them present only once. This TCR came from a human donor in good health. The material sequenced was CD4+ T cells from PBMCs.

CDR3 in amino acids: CASSLQGSGNNEQFF. Written as DNA, the CDR3 is TGCGCCAGCAGCTTACAGGGCTCGGGTAACAATGAGCAGTTCTTC. The chain carries TRBV5-1 and TRBJ2-1, with D possibly being TRBD1 (6 bases). The germline gives CDR1 SGHRS, CDR2 YFSETQ. V was shortened by 2 bases and J by 5 bases, with 14 bases between the two germline ends. The CDR3 extends over 15 amino acids.